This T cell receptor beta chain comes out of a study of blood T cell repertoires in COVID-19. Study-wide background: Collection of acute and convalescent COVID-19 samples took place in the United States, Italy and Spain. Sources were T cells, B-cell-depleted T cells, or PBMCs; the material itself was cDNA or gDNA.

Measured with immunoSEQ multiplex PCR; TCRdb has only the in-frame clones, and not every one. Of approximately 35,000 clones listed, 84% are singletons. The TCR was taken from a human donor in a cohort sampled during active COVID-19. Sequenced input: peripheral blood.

The CDR3 region is CASSPRWGSGGYNEQFF. Here the CDR3 DNA reads TGTGCCAGCAGCCCACGGTGGGGTAGCGGGGGGTACAATGAGCAGTTCTTC. The rearrangement uses TRBV5-6 and TRBJ2-1; 10 bases are shared with TRBD2. V lost 4 bases, J lost 4 bases, and 11 bases stayed unmatched. This CDR3 contains 17 residues. From germline, CDR1 is SGHDT and CDR2 YYEEEE. The full variable domain, with the rest looked up from reference TRBV5-6 and TRBJ2-1, is DAGVTQSPTHLIKTRGQQVTLRCSPKSGHDTVSWYQQALGQGPQFIFQYYEEEERQRGNFPDRFSGHQFPNYSSELNVNALLLGDSALYLCASSPRWGSGGYNEQFFGPGTRLTVL.